This T cell receptor (beta chain) originates from a study of T cells after yellow fever vaccination. Notes on the study in general: Most clones from primary vaccination were detected again post-booster (roughly 96% CD4, roughly 85% CD8). By day 5 rather than day 15, the secondary response had peaked, though it was weaker. FACS-sorted repertoires could contain abundant clonotypes contaminating from the bulk population.

TCRdb passed the 5' RACE reads through MiXCR, listing each CDR3 protein once. The sample lists about 150,000 distinct CDR3 sequences, just over 6.5% occurring once. V was pared by 2 bases and J by 3 bases, with 11 bases between. CDR1 DFQATT and CDR2 SNEGSKA come from the germline V gene (reference sequence). This CDR3 has 13 residues. This clonotype was picked up many times. No antigen is known for it. The chain joins TRBV20-1 to TRBJ2-7; D assignment may be TRBD1 or TRBD2 (5 bases each). The specimen was CD4+ T cells sorted from PBMCs, collected 10 days after the yellow fever booster vaccination. This clonotype originated in a man aged 25 to 40 who received the YFV17D yellow fever vaccine. CDR3 sequence reads: CSARSGTRYEQYF. Written as DNA, the CDR3 is TGCAGTGCTAGATCAGGGACCCGCTACGAGCAGTACTTC.